What follows are 20 T cell receptor beta chains derived from one specimen sequenced in a study of T-cell reconstitution after alpha-beta-depleted transplantation in children. Unique molecular identifiers were built into the TCRbeta library. Each CDR3 protein is one row after TCRdb ran MiXCR on the PCR reads. The data contain approximately 980,000 distinct CDR3 sequences, about 26% of them singletons. Sequenced material: PBMCs, mostly from graft donor cells, taken 360 days after TCRalphabeta/CD19-depleted stem cell transplant. These TCRs come from a boy less than two years old who had a stem cell transplant for SCID, so the T cells may come from the graft donor.

In this sample, this clonotype turned up a few times. The chain combines TRBV10-3 with TRBJ1-1; no firm D call. The ends were cut back, 5 bases at V and 3 bases at J, with 19 bases in the middle. Germline loops: CDR1 ENHRY, CDR2 SYGVKD. The CDR3 loop spans 16 amino acids. The CDR3: CAISPYSPSEYTEAFF. In DNA, the CDR3 is TGTGCCATCAGTCCATATTCGCCCAGTGAGTACACTGAAGCTTTCTTT.

The chain couples TRBV20-1 to TRBJ2-4; TRBD2 is a possible D gene (6 bases). Trimming took 5 bases from V and 4 from J, leaving 21 bases between them. In germline, CDR1 is DFQATT, CDR2 SNEGSKA (reference sequence). This CDR3 region has 16 residues. The CDR3 sequence is CSAGGVLPHKKNIQYF. In DNA form, the CDR3 reads TGCAGTGCTGGAGGGGTGCTCCCGCATAAAAAAAACATTCAGTACTTC.

The genes are TRBV28 and TRBJ2-3, with TRBD1 identical over 10 bases. The CDR3 runs 14 residues. Trimming at V came to 5 bases and at J to 6 bases, leaving 5 bases not matched to a gene. The germline gives CDR1 MDHEN, CDR2 SYDVKM. CDR3 bases: TGTGCCAGCAGTGACAGGGGGCTCGTTGATACGCAGTATTTT. Translating gives CASSDRGLVDTQYF.

The chain employs TRBV20-1 and TRBJ1-2; D unclear. Germline V lookup: CDR1 DFQATT, CDR2 SNEGSKA (reference sequence). Trimming shortened V by 5 bases and J by 8 bases, and 18 bases separated the two germline ends. There are 13 residues in the CDR3. The CDR3 loop reads CSAVRPVPGGYTF. CDR3 DNA: TGCAGTGCTGTAAGACCAGTCCCGGGAGGCTACACCTTC.

The chain combines TRBV5-5 with TRBJ2-7; D possibly matches TRBD1 or TRBD2 (5 bases each). The length of the CDR3 is 15 residues. Germline CDR1 reads SGHKS; CDR2 reads YYEKEE (reference sequence). Between the trimmed V and J ends, which lost 3 bases and 0 bases, there was a span of 13 bases. CDR3 sequence reads: CASSSIGTVSYEQYF. CDR3 bases: TGTGCCAGCAGCTCAATCGGGACGGTCTCCTACGAGCAGTACTTC.

The V and J genes are TRBV12-3 or TRBV12-4 and TRBJ2-1, with TRBD1 as a possible D gene (6 bases). The germline V and J ends were trimmed by 8 bases and 7 bases, with 15 bases remaining between them. The CDR3 has 13 residues. CDR3 protein: CASGGQGWNEQFF. CDR3 nucleotide sequence: TGTGCCAGCGGGGGCCAGGGGTGGAATGAGCAGTTCTTC.

CDR3: CASLQYNEQFF. The CDR3 coding sequence is TGTGCCAGTTTACAGTACAATGAGCAGTTCTTC. V is TRBV12-3 or TRBV12-4 and J is TRBJ2-1, with no clear D. V dropped 9 bases and J dropped 4 bases, with 7 bases sitting between them. CDR3 length equals 11 residues.

The chain is built from TRBV18 and TRBJ1-5; TRBD1 agrees at 11 bases. The trim removed 3 bases at V and 11 bases at J, leaving 3 bases unmatched. Per the germline V gene, CDR1 is KGHSH and CDR2 is LQKENI. CDR3 size: 13 residues. Here the CDR3 DNA reads TGTGCCAGCTCACCGGACAGGGGGCAATCCCAGCATTTT. Protein sequence: CASSPDRGQSQHF.

The V gene is TRBV12-3 or TRBV12-4, the J gene TRBJ1-5; weak D call: TRBD1 (6 bases). Trimming pared 5 bases from V and 6 bases from J, leaving 14 bases between. This CDR3 region has 14 residues. For the CDR3, the DNA is TGTGCCAGCAGTACCACACAGGGAACTCAGCCCCAGCATTTT. This encodes CASSTTQGTQPQHF.

CDR3 in amino acids: CASSQGPPNYGYTF. CDR3 coding DNA: TGTGCCAGCAGCCAAGGTCCACCTAACTATGGCTACACCTTC. This chain joins TRBV4-2 and TRBJ1-2; D is unresolved. The CDR3 has 14 amino acids. Trimming took off 1 base at V and 0 bases at J, with 6 bases between the two ends. Germline V CDR1 and CDR2: LGHNA, YNFKEQ.

The V call is TRBV29-1, the J call TRBJ1-1, with D perhaps matching TRBD1 (6 bases). Deletions cut 6 bases from V and 0 bases from J, with 11 bases between. Germline V gene data show CDR1 as SQVTM and CDR2 as ANQGSEA. The CDR3 length is 13 residues. CDR3 region: CSVSGQLNTEAFF. The CDR3, as DNA: TGCAGCGTGTCCGGACAGCTGAACACTGAAGCTTTCTTT.

The sample holds a few counts of this clonotype. The gene calls are TRBV7-9 and TRBJ2-3; TRBD1 matches 7 bases. The CDR3 runs 13 residues. The ends lost 10 bases at V and 0 bases at J; junction bases unmatched: 4. CDR1 SEHNR and CDR2 FQNEAQ come from the germline V gene (reference sequence). The CDR3, as DNA: TGTGCCATCCGGGACAGTAGCACAGATACGCAGTATTTT. This encodes CAIRDSSTDTQYF.

The CDR3, as DNA: TGCGCCAGCAGCCAACTGCCTCCAGGGGCTCAGTACTTC. This sequence encodes CASSQLPPGAQYF. The chain has TRBV4-1 and TRBJ2-5, with D possibly being TRBD1 (6 bases). Germline loops: CDR1 MGHRA, CDR2 YSYEKL. This CDR3 is 13 amino acids long. Trimming left V 2 bases short and J 11 bases short, with 15 bases between.

The table lists this clonotype with a few counts. The gene calls are TRBV7-6 and TRBJ2-1, with D hard to call. The V gene's germline CDR1 is SGHVS and CDR2 FNYEAQ. V was cut by 1 base and J by 9 bases, with 22 bases left in between. The CDR3 loop spans 17 amino acids. The CDR3 protein is CASSLVGRPIGKSEQFF. The CDR3 DNA sequence: TGTGCCAGCAGCTTAGTCGGCAGGCCTATAGGGAAGAGTGAGCAGTTCTTC.

This clonotype was counted between two and nine times. The rearrangement joins TRBV6-5 to TRBJ2-2; a possible D gene is TRBD2 (7 bases). Germline V gene data show CDR1 as MNHEY and CDR2 as SVGAGI. Between the trimmed V and J ends, which lost 4 bases and 7 bases, there was a span of 19 bases. CDR3 length: 16 residues. CDR3 loop: CASSSARGARDGELFF. DNA of the CDR3: TGTGCCAGCAGTTCCGCCCGGGGGGCGCGGGACGGGGAGCTGTTTTTT.

About this clonotype: Given the absence of the conserved phenylalanine or tryptophan at the CDR3 end, a read error is likely. The J gene is TRBJ1-3, the V gene TRBV7-9; D not certain. Germline V CDR1 and CDR2: SEHNR, FQNEAQ (reference sequence). V lost 5 bases and J 0 bases, leaving 17 bases between the germline ends. The CDR3 contains 17 residues. The DNA of the CDR3 is TGTGCCAGCAGCCGACGACCCTTCCATGACTCTGGAAACACCATATATTAT. Its protein is CASSRRPFHDSGNTIYY.

V and J are TRBV5-1 and TRBJ1-4; 7 nucleotides line up with TRBD1. V lost 2 bases, J lost 4 bases, and 11 bases stayed unmatched. This CDR3 comprises 17 residues. Germline CDR1 is SGHRS and CDR2 is YFSETQ. The CDR3 region has the DNA TGCGCCAGCAGCTTAAATGTACAGGGGTCCTATAATGAAAAACTGTTTTTT. Protein sequence: CASSLNVQGSYNEKLFF.

This clonotype was seen a handful of times. The CDR3 loop is CASSLSPSLGETQYF. The CDR3 DNA is TGTGCCAGCAGCTTGAGCCCATCCCTTGGGGAGACCCAGTACTTC. The chain recombines TRBV5-5 with TRBJ2-5; D gene uncertain. CDR3 length: 15 amino acids. The germline gives CDR1 SGHKS, CDR2 YYEKEE (reference sequence). The germline V and J ends were trimmed by 1 base and 5 bases, with 15 bases remaining between them.

This clonotype was detected only a few times. The chain carries TRBV20-1 and TRBJ2-3, with D perhaps assigned TRBD1 or TRBD2 (7 bases each). Trimming removed 2 bases from V and 4 bases from J, with 16 bases in between. There are 15 residues in the CDR3. Germline CDR1 reads DFQATT; CDR2 reads SNEGSKA (reference sequence). The CDR3 protein is CSARYGLGGSDTQYF. CDR3 nucleotide sequence: TGCAGTGCTAGATACGGACTAGGGGGCTCAGATACGCAGTATTTT.

V usage is TRBV20-1 and J usage is TRBJ2-1; D ambiguous. The CDR3 totals 12 residues. The V end was cut by 2 bases, the J end by 4 bases, with 6 bases between. CDR1 and CDR2 (germline): DFQATT, SNEGSKA (reference sequence). The CDR3 sequence: CSARYGYNEQFF. Written as DNA, the CDR3 is TGCAGTGCTAGATACGGGTACAATGAGCAGTTCTTC.